The 7 T cell receptor beta chains presented below share a single source sample, sequenced in a study of T cell repertoires in cytomegalovirus infection (dated by TCRdb to the late 2010s). According to the study, the label for this sample's treatment or condition signals: in vitro stimulation with specific CMV peptide epitopes to enrich CMV-specific T cells. These receptors have no identified antigens. Instrument on record: Illumina HiSeq 1500. Through fastp at Q25 and MiXCR, TCRdb rebuilt clones from the public reads, retaining in-frame beta chains. Rows with one shared CDR3 protein collapse into an entry with the most common genes and DNA. For this sample the table gives around 230,000 distinct CDR3 sequences, of which 38% were detected only once. 55% to 60% of the sample comes from the top ten. The material was CD8+ T cells from cultured PBMCs, obtained from culture after CMV antigen stimulation. Receptors were obtained from a human donor in good health (CMV status not recorded). Some clones in this sample may be carry-over from other donors' samples.

The CDR3: CAISRDINSGANVLTF. CDR3 coding DNA: TGTGCCATCAGCCGGGACATTAACTCTGGGGCCAACGTCCTGACTTTC. V gene TRBV10-3 combines with J gene TRBJ2-6, with a possible D match to TRBD1 (6 bases). The CDR3 runs 16 residues. Trimming removed 6 bases at V and 0 bases at J, with 12 bases between. Germline V gene sequence: CDR1 ENHRY, CDR2 SYGVKD.

This chain uses TRBV6-6 with TRBJ2-4; no firm D call. Germline V gene data show CDR1 as MNHNY and CDR2 as SVGAGI (reference sequence). V was clipped by 5 bases and J by 0 bases, with 11 bases between them. The CDR3 is 15 residues long. CDR3 in amino acids: CASSISPIAKNIQYF. CDR3 in DNA: TGTGCCAGCAGTATCAGCCCAATAGCCAAAAACATTCAGTACTTC.

Only a few counts were recorded for this clonotype. The rearrangement links TRBV7-6 to TRBJ2-1; 12 bases are a match to TRBD2. The V gene end was trimmed by 1 base and the J gene end by 6 bases; junction bases not matched to a gene: 7. The CDR3 length is 17 residues. The germline CDR1 and CDR2 sequences are SGHVS and FNYEAQ. CDR3 in amino acids: CASSLESELAGGNEQFF. In nucleotides, the CDR3 is TGTGCCAGCAGCTTAGAGAGTGAACTAGCGGGAGGCAATGAGCAGTTCTTC.

The J gene is TRBJ1-2, the V gene TRBV7-9, with a weak D call TRBD1 (6 bases). V shed 5 bases and J shed 4 bases, with 17 bases lying between them. Germline V lookup: CDR1 SEHNR, CDR2 FQNEAQ (reference sequence). CDR3 length equals 15 residues. In DNA form, the CDR3 reads TGTGCCAGCAGCCCAGGACAGAGTGGCTTCTATGGCTACACCTTC. Protein product: CASSPGQSGFYGYTF.

V gene TRBV7-9 combines with J gene TRBJ2-1; the match to TRBD2 covers 7 bases. Germline V gene lookup returns CDR1 SEHNR and CDR2 FQNEAQ (reference sequence). The CDR3 loop spans 19 amino acids. The junction had 22 bases not matched to a gene; V was cut back by 3 bases and J by 8 bases. The CDR3 region has the DNA TGTGCCAGCAGCTTCCTTATTGGGACTATACTTTTTAATTCCGATGAGCAGTTCTTC. As protein: CASSFLIGTILFNSDEQFF.

The chain recombines TRBV28 with TRBJ2-1; no reliable D call. This CDR3 is 13 amino acids long. Germline CDR1 reads MDHEN; CDR2 reads SYDVKM. Trimming left V 6 bases short and J 4 bases short, with 10 bases between. The CDR3 sequence is CASSPPNYNEQFF. The DNA of the CDR3 is TGTGCCAGCAGCCCCCCAAATTACAATGAGCAGTTCTTC.

A few counts support this clonotype. This chain links TRBV29-1 with TRBJ2-1; 12 bases are shared with TRBD2. Germline assignment: CDR1 SQVTM and CDR2 ANQGSEA. The CDR3 is made up of 15 amino acids. The V gene end was trimmed by 6 bases and the J gene end by 2 bases; junction bases not matched to a gene: 5. The CDR3 sequence: CSVDGLAGTYNEQFF. For the CDR3, the DNA is TGCAGCGTCGATGGACTAGCGGGGACCTACAATGAGCAGTTCTTC.